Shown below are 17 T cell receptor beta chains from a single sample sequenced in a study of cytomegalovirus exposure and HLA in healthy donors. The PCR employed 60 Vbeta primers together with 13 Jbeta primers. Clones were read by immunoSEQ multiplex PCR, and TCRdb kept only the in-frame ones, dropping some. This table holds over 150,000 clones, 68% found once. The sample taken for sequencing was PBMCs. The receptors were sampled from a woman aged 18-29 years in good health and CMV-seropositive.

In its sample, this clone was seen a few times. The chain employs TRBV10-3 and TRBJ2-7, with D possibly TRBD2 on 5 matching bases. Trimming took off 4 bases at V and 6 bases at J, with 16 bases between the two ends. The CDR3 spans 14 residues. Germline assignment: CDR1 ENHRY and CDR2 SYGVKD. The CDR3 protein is CAISADEESGEQYF. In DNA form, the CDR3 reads TGTGCCATCAGTGCCGACGAGGAAAGCGGCGAGCAGTACTTC.

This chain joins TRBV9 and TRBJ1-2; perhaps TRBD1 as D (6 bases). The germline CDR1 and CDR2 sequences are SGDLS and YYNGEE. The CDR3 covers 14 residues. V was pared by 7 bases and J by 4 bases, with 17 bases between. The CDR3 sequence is CASGHGGGGYGYTF. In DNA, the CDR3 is TGTGCCAGCGGACACGGGGGAGGGGGCTATGGCTACACCTTC.

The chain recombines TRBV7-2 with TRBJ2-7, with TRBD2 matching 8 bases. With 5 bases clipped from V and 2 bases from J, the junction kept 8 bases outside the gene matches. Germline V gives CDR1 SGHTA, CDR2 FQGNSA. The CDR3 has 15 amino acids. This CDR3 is CASSPTAGGAYEQYF. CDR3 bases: TGTGCCAGCAGCCCCACGGCGGGGGGCGCCTACGAGCAGTACTTC.

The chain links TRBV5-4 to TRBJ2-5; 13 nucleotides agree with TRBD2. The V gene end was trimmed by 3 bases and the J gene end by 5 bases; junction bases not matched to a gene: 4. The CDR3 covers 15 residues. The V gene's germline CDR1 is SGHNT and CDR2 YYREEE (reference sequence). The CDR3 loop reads CASSSGLAGTETQYF. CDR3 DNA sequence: TGTGCCAGCAGCTCGGGACTAGCGGGAACGGAGACCCAGTACTTC. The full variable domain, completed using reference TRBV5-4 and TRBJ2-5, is ETGVTQSPTHLIKTRGQQVTLRCSSQSGHNTVSWYQQALGQGPQFIFQYYREEENGRGNFPPRFSGLQFPNYSSELNVNALELDDSALYLCASSSGLAGTETQYFGPGTRLLVL.

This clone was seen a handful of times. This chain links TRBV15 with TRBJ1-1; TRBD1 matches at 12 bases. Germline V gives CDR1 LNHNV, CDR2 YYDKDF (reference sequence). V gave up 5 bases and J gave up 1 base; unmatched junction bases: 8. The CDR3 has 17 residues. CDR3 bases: TGTGCCACCAGCGCCTGGGACAGGGGGCGAGCGAACACTGAAGCTTTCTTT. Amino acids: CATSAWDRGRANTEAFF. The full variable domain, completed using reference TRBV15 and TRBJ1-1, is DAMVIQNPRYQVTQFGKPVTLSCSQTLNHNVMYWYQQKSSQAPKLLFHYYDKDFNNEADTPDNFQSRRPNTSFCFLDIRSPGLGDTAMYLCATSAWDRGRANTEAFFGQGTRLTVV.

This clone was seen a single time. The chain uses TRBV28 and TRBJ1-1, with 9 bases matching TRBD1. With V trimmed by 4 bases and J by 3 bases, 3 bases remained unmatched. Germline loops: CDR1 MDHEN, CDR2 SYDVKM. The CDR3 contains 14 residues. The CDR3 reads CASSWDRVDTEAFF. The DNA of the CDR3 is TGTGCCAGCAGTTGGGACAGGGTAGACACTGAAGCTTTCTTT.

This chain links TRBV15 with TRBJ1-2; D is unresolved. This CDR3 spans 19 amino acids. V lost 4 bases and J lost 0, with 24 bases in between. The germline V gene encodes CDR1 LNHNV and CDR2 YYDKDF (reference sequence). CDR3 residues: CATSMEVIVAGLANYGYTF. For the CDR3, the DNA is TGTGCCACCAGCATGGAGGTAATTGTGGCTGGTTTAGCTAACTATGGCTACACCTTC.

CDR3 sequence: CASSGNSIRTGNTIYF. The CDR3, as DNA: TGTGCCAGCAGTGGCAACAGCATTAGAACTGGAAACACCATATATTTT. This chain joins TRBV6-1 and TRBJ1-3; unclear D gene. Per germline, CDR1 MNHNS and CDR2 SASEGT. This CDR3 is built from 16 residues. The V gene lost 4 bases and the J gene lost 2 bases, with 15 bases spanning the gap.

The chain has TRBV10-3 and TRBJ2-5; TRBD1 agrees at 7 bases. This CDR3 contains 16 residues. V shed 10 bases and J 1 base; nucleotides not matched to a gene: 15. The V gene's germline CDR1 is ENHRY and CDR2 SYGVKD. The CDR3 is CATAAEKGQSQETQYF. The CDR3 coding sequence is TGTGCCACCGCGGCAGAAAAGGGACAGAGCCAAGAGACCCAGTACTTC.

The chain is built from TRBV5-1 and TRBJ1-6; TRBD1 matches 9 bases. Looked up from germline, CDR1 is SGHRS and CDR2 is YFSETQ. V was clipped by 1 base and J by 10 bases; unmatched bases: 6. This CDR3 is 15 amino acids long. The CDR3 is CASSLSGTGISPLHF. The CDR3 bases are TGCGCCAGCAGCTTGTCCGGGACAGGGATATCACCCCTCCACTTT.

CDR3 DNA sequence: TGTGCCAGCAGTGAGACGACAGGGTATGTGGGAACCCAGTACTTC. This encodes CASSETTGYVGTQYF. The V call is TRBV6-1, the J call TRBJ2-5, with 7 bases aligning to TRBD1. The CDR3 runs to 15 residues. With 3 bases clipped from V and 8 bases from J, the junction kept 12 bases outside the gene matches. CDR1 and CDR2 from the germline V gene are MNHNS and SASEGT.

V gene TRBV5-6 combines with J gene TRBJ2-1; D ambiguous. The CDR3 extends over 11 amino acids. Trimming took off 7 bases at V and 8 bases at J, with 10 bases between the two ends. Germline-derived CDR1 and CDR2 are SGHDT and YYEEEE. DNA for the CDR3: TGTGCCAGCTCCCTAATGGATGAGCAGTTCTTC. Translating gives CASSLMDEQFF.

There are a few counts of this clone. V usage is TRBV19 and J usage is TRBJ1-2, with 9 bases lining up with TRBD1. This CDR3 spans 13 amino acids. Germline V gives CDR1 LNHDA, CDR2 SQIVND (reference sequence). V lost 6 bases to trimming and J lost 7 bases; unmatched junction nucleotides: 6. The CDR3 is CASRDRGRGGYTF. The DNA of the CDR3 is TGTGCCAGTAGGGACAGGGGAAGAGGTGGCTACACCTTC.

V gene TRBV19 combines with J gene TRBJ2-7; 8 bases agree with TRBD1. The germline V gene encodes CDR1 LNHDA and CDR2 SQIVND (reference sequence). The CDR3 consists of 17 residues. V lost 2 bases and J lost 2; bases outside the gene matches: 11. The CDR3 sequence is CASSIRGDGRGPYEQYF. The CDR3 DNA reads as TGTGCCAGTAGTATAAGGGGGGACGGCAGGGGGCCCTACGAGCAGTACTTC.

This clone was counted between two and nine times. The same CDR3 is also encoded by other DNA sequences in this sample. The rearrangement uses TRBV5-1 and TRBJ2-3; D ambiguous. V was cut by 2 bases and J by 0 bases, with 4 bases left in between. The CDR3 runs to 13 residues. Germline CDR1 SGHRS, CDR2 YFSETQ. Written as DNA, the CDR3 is TGCGCCAGCAGCTTCCGGAGCACAGATACGCAGTATTTT. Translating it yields CASSFRSTDTQYF.

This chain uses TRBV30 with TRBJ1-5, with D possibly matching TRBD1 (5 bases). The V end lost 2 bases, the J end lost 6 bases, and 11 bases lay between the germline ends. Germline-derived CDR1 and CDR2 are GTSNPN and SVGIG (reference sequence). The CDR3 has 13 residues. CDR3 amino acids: CAWSTGGLQPQHF. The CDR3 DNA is TGTGCCTGGAGTACCGGGGGACTTCAGCCCCAGCATTTT.

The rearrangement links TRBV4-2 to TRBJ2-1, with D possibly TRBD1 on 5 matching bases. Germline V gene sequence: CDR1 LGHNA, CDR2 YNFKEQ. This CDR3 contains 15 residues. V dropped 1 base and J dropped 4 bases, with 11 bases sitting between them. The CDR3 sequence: CASSQGGLTYNEQFF. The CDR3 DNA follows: TGTGCCAGCAGCCAAGGGGGCCTAACTTACAATGAGCAGTTCTTC.